This section outlines one T cell receptor beta chain sequence together with its context. Antigen: not known. The record originates from a study of T cell responses to AZD1222 COVID-19 vaccine. Whole-study findings and limits: White British ancestry dominated among donors, who included more females, and clonal diversity was possibly underestimated.

TCRdb keeps only in-frame clones here, not all; method: immunoSEQ multiplex PCR. The table has 140,000 to 150,000 clones, 91% seen once. Sequencing used peripheral blood, obtained 28 days after the second AZD1222 dose. This clonotype was sampled from an adult who received the AZD1222 COVID-19 vaccine.

The CDR3 bases are TGTGCCAGTAGAGGGGAAGAACCGAGCTCCTACAATGAGCAGTTCTTC. Amino acids: CASRGEEPSSYNEQFF. The chain employs TRBV19 and TRBJ2-1; TRBD1 might be the D (5 bases). From germline, CDR1 is LNHDA and CDR2 SQIVND (reference sequence). The CDR3 has 16 residues. Trimming took 6 bases from V and 0 from J, leaving 15 bases between them.